The entry below gives a single T cell receptor beta chain sequence along with its context. No cognate antigen has been identified for it. Base qualities are missing; no much larger clone stands one base away. The data stem from a study of blood T cell repertoires in COVID-19 (dated by TCRdb to 2020 to 2021). Some background on the complete study: Samples from collaborators originated in the United States, Italy and Spain and spanned both the acute and convalescent phases of COVID-19. Nearly every sample came with metadata listing a de-identified subject ID, COVID-19 status, age in years and sex. The repertoires were released in a freely available public database intended as a resource for research on the immune response to SARS-CoV-2. The samples were drawn from the first 160 participants of the ongoing ImmuneRACE study and from more than 1,000 subjects provided by 6 global collaborators. The prospective study material was composed of cDNA or gDNA derived from T cells, B-cell-depleted T cells, or PBMCs. Subjects who had been exposed to COVID-19, were actively infected with it, or had recovered from it provided the deeply sampled blood TCRbeta repertoires that made up the dataset. Where available, HLA class I and class II types were obtained from metadata supplied by the sample provider rather than from assay-based typing. On the study overall, not on this receptor specifically: How much clinical and demographic metadata was included differed by source and by participant, and the metadata was provided uncurated.

The collaborating institutions used their own protocols to collect whole blood in K2EDTA tubes. Collaborator samples were shipped for TCRbeta analysis as frozen whole blood, isolated PBMCs, or DNA extracted from either sample type. TCRbeta CDR3 regions were amplified from genomic DNA by means of the immunoSEQ Assay, a bias-controlled multiplex PCR. The authors' analysis ran thus. Nucleated cell counts per sample were estimated from amplification of reference gene primers within the assay. Sequence reads were collapsed and filtered to measure the absolute abundance of every unique TCRbeta CDR3 rearrangement. For each sample, productive Simpson clonality was calculated as the square root of Simpson's diversity index over productive rearrangements. TCRdb took this table from immuneACCESS and kept in-frame rearrangements with V and J called. Such tables lack part of the clones; where checked against another copy, unresolved V genes explain under half of the gap, and the rest is unexplained. V and J calls plus clone size are reproduced from that table; the DNA served to infer D and trimming. A total of roughly 200,000 clones appear in this sample, 78% of them only once. The ten largest account for around 2.8% of the sample.

The CDR3 numbers 16 residues from cysteine through phenylalanine. The entry retains the CDR3 DNA only, 48 bases that are in frame from base 1. The germline V gene specifies SGDLS as CDR1 and YYNGEE as CDR2. Trimming takes 4 bases from V and 4 bases from J, and the germline ends sit 18 bases apart. Sequencing was done on a sample of peripheral blood. This chain is built from TRBV9 and TRBJ1-3; the D gene is possibly TRBD1, with 5 bases matching. This TCR was recovered from a woman of 80 years or more with active or convalescent COVID-19. The nucleotide sequence reads as follows: TGTGCCAGCAGCAACACGGGGGGTGTTGGGGGAAACACCATATATTTT. It translates as CASSNTGGVGGNTIYF.